This T cell receptor (beta chain) appears in the sequencing data of a study of control samples from healthy donors and cancer patients. Sequenced by immunoSEQ multiplex PCR; TCRdb stores in-frame clones only, minus some. The data show approximately 180,000 clones, 85% to 95% seen once. J lost 12 bases, V lost 8 bases, and 14 bases had no gene match. Germline CDR1 LNHDA, CDR2 SQIVND (reference sequence). The CDR3 totals 14 residues. The sequenced sample was blood. The chain uses TRBV19 and TRBJ2-2, with 8 bases aligning to TRBD1. The origin of this receptor is a woman aged 18-29 years in good health. The DNA for the CDR3 is TGTGCCAGTGCACCGGGACAGGCTCTGTTAAAGCTGTTTTTT. Its protein is CASAPGQALLKLFF.